This T cell receptor beta chain was documented in a study of shared clonotypes between healthy human individuals. CD45RO-negative cells were positively selected for CCR7, leaving out terminally differentiated effector memory CD45RA+ cells. Replicate PCRs run on sorted subsets employed roughly 180 ng DNA, approximately 30,000 T cell genomes. Repertoires were generated with immunoSEQ multiplex PCR, while TCRdb's copy carries only in-frame clones and drops some. This table holds roughly 2.1 million clones, around 93% found once. In its sample, this clone was seen once. CDR3 length: 15 residues. The germline CDR1 and CDR2 sequences are SGHNT and YYREEE (reference sequence). J gave up 5 bases and V 3 bases, and 8 bases lay outside the gene matches.

The TCR comes from a man aged 18 to 35 in good health. Some clones in this sample may be carry-over from other donors' samples. The sample taken for sequencing was naive CD8+ T cells from PBMCs. The rearrangement joins TRBV5-4 to TRBJ1-2, with TRBD1 identical over 9 bases. CDR3 sequence reads: CASSSAGQGYYGYTF. The CDR3 DNA reads as TGTGCCAGCAGCTCGGCTGGACAGGGGTATTATGGCTACACCTTC.